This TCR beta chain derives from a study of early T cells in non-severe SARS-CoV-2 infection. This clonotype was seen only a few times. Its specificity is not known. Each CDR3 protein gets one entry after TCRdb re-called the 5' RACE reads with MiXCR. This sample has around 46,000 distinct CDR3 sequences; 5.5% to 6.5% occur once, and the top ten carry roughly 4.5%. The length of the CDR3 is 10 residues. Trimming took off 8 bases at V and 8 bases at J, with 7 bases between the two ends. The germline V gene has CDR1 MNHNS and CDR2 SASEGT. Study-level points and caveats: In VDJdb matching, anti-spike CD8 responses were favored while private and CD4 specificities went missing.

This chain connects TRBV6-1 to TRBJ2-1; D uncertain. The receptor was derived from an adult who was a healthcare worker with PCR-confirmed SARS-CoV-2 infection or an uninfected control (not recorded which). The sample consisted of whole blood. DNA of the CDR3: TGTGCCAGCCTAAGCGATGAGCAGTTCTTC. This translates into CASLSDEQFF.